Each of the 21 T cell receptor beta chains below was sequenced from the same sample in a study of blood T cell repertoires in COVID-19. TCRdb keeps only in-frame clones here, not all; method: immunoSEQ multiplex PCR. The sample has under 300,000 clones, over 80% seen once. Input material: peripheral blood. Source of these receptors: a man in his sixties who had recovered from COVID-19.

The chain has TRBV24-1 and TRBJ1-4, with D perhaps TRBD1 (6 bases). The length of the CDR3 is 13 residues. V was pared by 7 bases and J by 10 bases, with 15 bases between. CDR1 and CDR2 (germline): KGHDR, SFDVKD. CDR3 region: CATRDPDSGKLFF. The CDR3 coding sequence is TGTGCCACCAGAGACCCGGACAGCGGAAAACTGTTTTTT.

This clone occurred many times. This chain connects TRBV5-1 to TRBJ2-1; 9 bases align to TRBD2. The CDR3 sequence is 18 residues long. From germline, CDR1 is SGHRS and CDR2 YFSETQ. The V segment lost 0 bases and the J segment 8 bases; nucleotides outside the gene matches: 15. In nucleotides, the CDR3 is TGCGCCAGCAGCTTGGGACGCGCGGGGGGGCGAGCGGTAGATGAGCAGTTCTTC. Translating it yields CASSLGRAGGRAVDEQFF. Complete variable domain (other parts from reference TRBV5-1 and TRBJ2-1): KAGVTQTPRYLIKTRGQQVTLSCSPISGHRSVSWYQQTPGQGLQFLFEYFSETQRNKGNFPGRFSGRQFSNSRSEMNVSTLELGDSALYLCASSLGRAGGRAVDEQFFGPGTRLTVL.

The CDR3 region has the DNA TGTGCCAGCAGTTTAGGGCAGGGATACGAGCAGTACTTC. The encoded protein is CASSLGQGYEQYF. J is TRBJ2-7 and V is TRBV12-3 or TRBV12-4; D possibly corresponds to TRBD1 (5 bases). The CDR3 is 13 amino acids. Trimming took off 1 base at V and 4 bases at J, with 8 bases between the two ends.

The rearrangement joins TRBV2 to TRBJ2-2, with 10 bases identical to TRBD1. The CDR3 totals 14 residues. The V and J ends lost 9 bases and 2 bases, in that order; junction bases with no gene match: 3. CDR1 SNHLY and CDR2 FYNNEI come from the germline V gene. CDR3 DNA sequence: TGTGCCAGTAAGACAGGGGGCAACACCGGGGAGCTGTTTTTT. Translating it yields CASKTGGNTGELFF.

Concerning this clone itself: This may be a read error, as it is one base from a much larger clone. The rearrangement joins TRBV6-2 or TRBV6-3 to TRBJ1-5, with a weak D call TRBD1 (5 bases). The germline V and J ends were trimmed by 4 bases and 4 bases, with 5 bases remaining between them. CDR1 is MNHEY, CDR2 SVGEGT, per germline. The CDR3 consists of 12 residues. The CDR3 DNA reads TGTGCCAGCAGTTCAGGGAATCAGCCCCAGCATTTT. The encoded protein is CASSSGNQPQHF.

The chain has TRBV6-6 and TRBJ1-4; TRBD1 aligns across 8 bases. This CDR3 is built from 14 residues. The V gene end was trimmed by 6 bases and the J gene end by 4 bases; junction bases not matched to a gene: 4. Per germline, CDR1 MNHNY and CDR2 SVGAGI (reference sequence). CDR3 region: CASRGTGGNEKLFF. Written as DNA, the CDR3 is TGTGCCAGCAGGGGGACAGGCGGTAATGAAAAACTGTTTTTT.

The CDR3, as DNA: TGCGCCAGCAGTCCCAGTACTACTAATTCACCCCTCCACTTT. It yields the protein CASSPSTTNSPLHF. The chain is built from TRBV5-1 and TRBJ1-6; no firm D call. The CDR3 runs to 14 residues. Germline-derived CDR1 and CDR2 are SGHRS and YFSETQ. V was shortened by 5 bases and J by 6 bases, with 12 bases between the two germline ends. Full variable domain (outside the CDR3, taken from reference TRBV5-1 and TRBJ1-6): KAGVTQTPRYLIKTRGQQVTLSCSPISGHRSVSWYQQTPGQGLQFLFEYFSETQRNKGNFPGRFSGRQFSNSRSEMNVSTLELGDSALYLCASSPSTTNSPLHFGNGTRLTVT.

This clone was detected only a few times. This chain uses TRBV11-2 with TRBJ2-7, with TRBD2 identical over 14 bases. J lost 0 bases, V lost 6 bases, and 7 bases had no gene match. Germline CDR1 reads SGHAT; CDR2 reads FQNNGV. This CDR3 spans 17 amino acids. CDR3 coding DNA: TGTGCCAGCAGACGAGGGACTAGCGGGAGAAGCTCCTACGAGCAGTACTTC. Protein product: CASRRGTSGRSSYEQYF.

The chain's CDR3 is CAWIRSGTGAGELFF. CDR3 DNA sequence: TGTGCCTGGATACGATCCGGGACAGGGGCCGGGGAGCTGTTTTTT. The chain employs TRBV30 and TRBJ2-2; 10 bases agree with TRBD1. The V gene's germline CDR1 is GTSNPN and CDR2 SVGIG (reference sequence). The CDR3 covers 15 residues. J was trimmed by 6 bases and V by 4 bases; bases with no gene match: 8.

J is TRBJ1-1 and V is TRBV6-5; D perhaps matches TRBD1 (6 bases). CDR1 MNHEY and CDR2 SVGAGI come from the germline V gene. V lost 5 bases, J lost 6 bases, and 13 bases lay in between. The CDR3 has 13 residues. CDR3 coding DNA: TGTGCCAGCAGTACAACAGGGACCTCTGAAGCTTTCTTT. It yields the protein CASSTTGTSEAFF.

This clone has more than one count but fewer than ten. Other DNA sequences within the sample encode an identical CDR3. The genes are TRBV18 and TRBJ1-3, with D uncertain. CDR1 KGHSH and CDR2 LQKENI come from the germline V gene. V was pared by 2 bases and J by 0 bases, with 5 bases between. This CDR3 has 14 amino acids. The CDR3 bases are TGTGCCAGCTCACCAGGCGGCTCTGGAAACACCATATATTTT. Amino acid sequence: CASSPGGSGNTIYF.

This chain joins TRBV5-6 and TRBJ1-1; 9 nucleotides line up with TRBD1. Germline CDR1 SGHDT, CDR2 YYEEEE. The CDR3 is 15 residues long. The ends lost 4 bases at V and 0 bases at J; junction bases unmatched: 4. This chain's CDR3 is CASSGTGNMNTEAFF. The CDR3 DNA reads TGTGCCAGCAGCGGGACAGGGAATATGAACACTGAAGCTTTCTTT. Using reference TRBV5-6 and TRBJ1-1 for the parts outside the CDR3, the full variable domain is DAGVTQSPTHLIKTRGQQVTLRCSPKSGHDTVSWYQQALGQGPQFIFQYYEEEERQRGNFPDRFSGHQFPNYSSELNVNALLLGDSALYLCASSGTGNMNTEAFFGQGTRLTVV.

The CDR3: CASSLSGVKEKLFF. CDR3 sequence (DNA): TGTGCCAGCAGTTTGTCAGGGGTAAAAGAAAAACTGTTTTTT. The chain has TRBV27 and TRBJ1-4, with D perhaps TRBD1 (6 bases). The germline V gene encodes CDR1 MNHEY and CDR2 SMNVEV (reference sequence). Trimming cost V 3 bases and J 8 bases, with 13 bases left between them. The CDR3 totals 14 residues.

The chain recombines TRBV12-5 with TRBJ1-1; 9 bases map to TRBD1. After removal of 1 base from V and 1 base from J, the junction contained 7 bases not matched to a gene. Germline-derived CDR1 and CDR2 are LGHNT and FRNRAP. The CDR3 extends over 17 amino acids. CDR3 DNA: TGTGCTAGTGGTTTGGCTCTAGGGACAGGGAAGAACACTGAAGCTTTCTTT. This codes for CASGLALGTGKNTEAFF.

This chain joins TRBV9 and TRBJ2-7, with D possibly being TRBD2 (7 bases). The germline gives CDR1 SGDLS, CDR2 YYNGEE. Trimming removed 0 bases from V and 7 bases from J, with 17 bases in between. The CDR3 contains 15 residues. The DNA for the CDR3 is TGTGCCAGCAGCGTAGAGGGGGGGAAGTATCAAGAGCAGTACTTC. Translating it yields CASSVEGGKYQEQYF. Supplemented by reference TRBV9 and TRBJ2-7, the full variable domain reads DSGVTQTPKHLITATGQRVTLRCSPRSGDLSVYWYQQSLDQGLQFLIQYYNGEERAKGNILERFSAQQFPDLHSELNLSSLELGDSALYFCASSVEGGKYQEQYFGPGTRLTVT.

In this sample, this clone turned up a few times. The J gene is TRBJ1-3, the V gene TRBV25-1, with D perhaps matching TRBD1 (5 bases). The V gene's germline CDR1 is MGHDK and CDR2 SYGVNS. Trimming took 4 bases from V and 4 from J, leaving 8 bases between them. CDR3 length: 13 amino acids. The chain's CDR3 is CASSGRQGNTIYF. Written as DNA, the CDR3 is TGTGCCAGCAGTGGGCGACAGGGAAACACCATATATTTT.

The chain combines TRBV14 with TRBJ2-5; 7 nucleotides align to TRBD1. After removal of 2 bases from V and 5 bases from J, the junction contained 14 bases not matched to a gene. This CDR3 has 17 amino acids. From germline, CDR1 is SGHDN and CDR2 FVKESK. Written as DNA, the CDR3 is TGTGCCAGCAGCCAAAGGCGATCTAACAGGGGTCTGGAGACCCAGTACTTC. Translating it yields CASSQRRSNRGLETQYF. Supplemented by reference TRBV14 and TRBJ2-5, the full variable domain reads EAGVTQFPSHSVIEKGQTVTLRCDPISGHDNLYWYRRVMGKEIKFLLHFVKESKQDESGMPNNRFLAERTGGTYSTLKVQPAELEDSGVYFCASSQRRSNRGLETQYFGPGTRLLVL.

V gene TRBV6-6 combines with J gene TRBJ2-7; D remains ambiguous. The CDR3 spans 14 residues. With 10 bases removed from V and 0 bases from J, the gap between germline ends came to 16 bases. CDR1 is MNHNY and CDR2 is SVGAGI in the germline V gene (reference sequence). The CDR3 bases are TGTGCCACCTCGAGAGGCCAGCTCTCCTACGAGCAGTACTTC. Its protein is CATSRGQLSYEQYF.

The J gene is TRBJ2-1, the V gene TRBV5-1; the D gene is possibly TRBD1 (6 bases). The CDR3 is 15 amino acids. Germline CDR1 and CDR2: SGHRS and YFSETQ. Trimming took 0 bases from V and 4 from J, leaving 11 bases between them. Here the CDR3 reads CASSLVRDNYNEQFF. The CDR3 nucleotides read TGCGCCAGCAGCTTGGTTCGGGACAATTACAATGAGCAGTTCTTC. Full variable domain (outside the CDR3, taken from reference TRBV5-1 and TRBJ2-1): KAGVTQTPRYLIKTRGQQVTLSCSPISGHRSVSWYQQTPGQGLQFLFEYFSETQRNKGNFPGRFSGRQFSNSRSEMNVSTLELGDSALYLCASSLVRDNYNEQFFGPGTRLTVL.

The chain employs TRBV19 and TRBJ2-1; the D gene is possibly TRBD2 (5 bases). CDR1 and CDR2 from the germline V gene are LNHDA and SQIVND (reference sequence). V lost 5 bases, J lost 8 bases, and 10 bases lay in between. The CDR3 contains 12 residues. The CDR3 sequence is CASSLLGDEQFF. In DNA, the CDR3 is TGTGCCAGTAGTTTACTAGGAGATGAGCAGTTCTTC.

This clone was recorded once. The chain has TRBV18 and TRBJ1-5; TRBD1 matches at 9 bases. This CDR3 comprises 15 residues. The germline V gene has CDR1 KGHSH and CDR2 LQKENI. The trim removed 1 base at V and 7 bases at J, leaving 5 bases unmatched. For the CDR3, the DNA is TGTGCCAGCTCACCACGGGACAGGGAAGGGCAGCCCCAGCATTTT. Protein sequence: CASSPRDREGQPQHF.